One and the same sample provided the 24 T cell receptor beta chains below, sequenced in a study of beta chain features in type 1 diabetes. Every isolated RNA sample was fully reverse transcribed, so sequencing captured expressed TCRB transcripts. TCRdb keeps only in-frame clones here, not all; method: immunoSEQ multiplex PCR. The sample holds around 250,000 clones, 55% to 70% seen once. Specimen: naive CD4+ T cells from blood. These TCRs come from a man aged 25-45 years in good health.

This rearrangement joins TRBV5-1 to TRBJ1-5; 9 bases map to TRBD1. The V segment lost 2 bases and the J segment 7 bases; nucleotides outside the gene matches: 4. The CDR3 is made up of 14 amino acids. Germline loops: CDR1 SGHRS, CDR2 YFSETQ. DNA of the CDR3: TGCGCCAGCAGCTTAAGGACAGGGGTCCAGCCCCAGCATTTT. Amino acids: CASSLRTGVQPQHF.

This clone was detected only a few times. The chain employs TRBV29-1 and TRBJ1-1, with 7 bases identical to TRBD1. V lost 7 bases and J lost 1; bases outside the gene matches: 3. Per germline, CDR1 SQVTM and CDR2 ANQGSEA. The CDR3 consists of 12 residues. CDR3 sequence: CSARTGNTEAFF. The CDR3 DNA is TGCAGCGCCAGGACAGGGAACACTGAAGCTTTCTTT.

J is TRBJ2-5 and V is TRBV4-2, with 8 bases matching TRBD1. The CDR3 has 15 residues. CDR1 and CDR2 from the germline V gene are LGHNA and YNFKEQ. Trimming took 4 bases from V and 3 from J; bases not matched to a gene: 7. CDR3 amino acids: CASSRGGQEEETQYF. The CDR3 coding sequence is TGTGCCAGCAGCCGAGGGGGACAGGAGGAAGAGACCCAGTACTTC.

This clone is a singleton in its sample. The chain couples TRBV7-6 to TRBJ2-5, with D possibly TRBD1 on 5 matching bases. The CDR3 runs 13 residues. CDR1 SGHVS and CDR2 FNYEAQ come from the germline V gene. Deletions cut 1 base from V and 8 bases from J, with 11 bases between. In nucleotides, the CDR3 is TGTGCCAGCAGCTTAGGCGGTGGGGCTACCCAGTACTTC. Its protein is CASSLGGGATQYF.

The chain carries TRBV6-6 and TRBJ2-5; 10 bases are shared with TRBD1. V shed 6 bases and J 5 bases; nucleotides not matched to a gene: 3. The CDR3 is 13 residues long. Per the germline V gene, CDR1 is MNHNY and CDR2 is SVGAGI (reference sequence). CDR3 nucleotide sequence: TGTGCCAGCAGGACAGGGGGCAGGGAGACCCAGTACTTC. Translating gives CASRTGGRETQYF.

In this sample, this clone turned up once. The chain is built from TRBV4-3 and TRBJ2-3; 7 bases agree with TRBD2. The CDR3 extends over 16 amino acids. Germline V gives CDR1 LGHNA, CDR2 YSLEER. The V segment lost 4 bases and the J segment 2 bases; nucleotides outside the gene matches: 9. CDR3 region: CASSRGGSGDTDTQYF. Written as DNA, the CDR3 is TGCGCCAGCAGCCGGGGGGGTAGCGGTGACACAGATACGCAGTATTTT.

The gene calls are TRBV29-1 and TRBJ2-3; TRBD2 agrees at 10 bases. J was trimmed by 1 base and V by 4 bases; bases with no gene match: 8. Looked up from germline, CDR1 is SQVTM and CDR2 is ANQGSEA. The CDR3 contains 16 residues. DNA for the CDR3: TGCAGCGTTGGAGGGCCTAGCGGGGGCGGCACAGATACGCAGTATTTT. This codes for CSVGGPSGGGTDTQYF.

The count of this clone is one. The V and J genes are TRBV25-1 and TRBJ2-1; 7 nucleotides line up with TRBD2. V lost 7 bases, J lost 4 bases, and 4 bases stayed unmatched. Germline values: CDR1 MGHDK, CDR2 SYGVNS. The CDR3 is made up of 13 amino acids. Written as DNA, the CDR3 is TGTGCCAGCACGGCTAGCGGATACAATGAGCAGTTCTTC. This codes for CASTASGYNEQFF.

The rearrangement joins TRBV9 to TRBJ2-5, with D tentatively TRBD2 (6 bases). Germline lookup yields CDR1 SGDLS and CDR2 YYNGEE. Trimming removed 7 bases from V and 2 bases from J, with 15 bases in between. The CDR3 is 14 amino acids. The CDR3 spells CASERGGQQETQYF. For the CDR3, the DNA is TGTGCCAGCGAGAGGGGAGGACAACAAGAGACCCAGTACTTC.

The chain joins TRBV29-1 to TRBJ2-1; D perhaps matches TRBD1 (6 bases). This CDR3 is 13 amino acids long. Germline V lookup: CDR1 SQVTM, CDR2 ANQGSEA. Trimming took 3 bases from V and 4 from J, leaving 10 bases between them. In nucleotides, the CDR3 is TGCAGCGTTGACAGGGGAGTATACAATGAGCAGTTCTTC. Protein: CSVDRGVYNEQFF.

The V and J genes are TRBV7-2 and TRBJ2-1, with 10 bases identical to TRBD2. Trimming removed 5 bases from V and 4 bases from J; junction bases left unmatched: 8. The CDR3 is 16 amino acids. The germline CDR1 and CDR2 sequences are SGHTA and FQGNSA. CDR3 nucleotides: TGTGCCAGCAGCACCAGCCGTAGCGGGGGGTACAATGAGCAGTTCTTC. This codes for CASSTSRSGGYNEQFF.

The gene calls are TRBV29-1 and TRBJ2-7; TRBD1 matches at 8 bases. V trimming: 7 bases; J trimming: 0 bases; junction bases outside the gene matches: 8. This CDR3 is 14 amino acids long. CDR1 is SQVTM and CDR2 is ANQGSEA in the germline V gene. This chain's CDR3 is CSGGQGYSSYEQYF. CDR3 bases: TGCAGCGGTGGACAGGGCTACAGCTCCTACGAGCAGTACTTC.

The chain is built from TRBV2 and TRBJ2-1; no definite D call. The germline V and J ends were trimmed by 4 bases and 3 bases, with 13 bases remaining between them. Germline lookup yields CDR1 SNHLY and CDR2 FYNNEI. The CDR3 spans 15 residues. The CDR3, as DNA: TGTGCCAGCAGTGCTCTCCGTAATGGCTACAATGAGCAGTTCTTC. Translating gives CASSALRNGYNEQFF. Full variable domain (remainder filled in from reference TRBV2 and TRBJ2-1): EPEVTQTPSHQVTQMGQEVILRCVPISNHLYFYWYRQILGQKVEFLVSFYNNEISEKSEIFDDQFSVERPDGSNFTLKIRSTKLEDSAMYFCASSALRNGYNEQFFGPGTRLTVL.

This chain uses TRBV29-1 with TRBJ1-2; 7 bases line up with TRBD1. J gave up 8 bases and V 4 bases, and 4 bases lay outside the gene matches. This CDR3 is built from 11 residues. Germline V lookup: CDR1 SQVTM, CDR2 ANQGSEA. CDR3 DNA: TGCAGCGTTGTACAGGGGAACGGCTACACCTTC. Amino acids: CSVVQGNGYTF. The entire variable domain, with the rest obtained from reference TRBV29-1 and TRBJ1-2, is as follows: SAVISQKPSRDICQRGTSLTIQCQVDSQVTMMFWYRQQPGQSLTLIATANQGSEATYESGFVIDKFPISRPNLTFSTLTVSNMSPEDSSIYLCSVVQGNGYTFGSGTRLTVV.

The sample holds a few counts of this clone. This sequence joins TRBV2 and TRBJ2-2, with D perhaps matching TRBD2 (6 bases). V was pared by 9 bases and J by 4 bases, with 18 bases between. Looked up from germline, CDR1 is SNHLY and CDR2 is FYNNEI. The CDR3 has 15 amino acids. CDR3: CASDHGGAATGELFF. The CDR3, as DNA: TGTGCCAGTGACCACGGGGGAGCAGCCACCGGGGAGCTGTTTTTT.

The chain links TRBV5-1 to TRBJ2-1; D unresolved. Germline loops: CDR1 SGHRS, CDR2 YFSETQ. Trimming removed 5 bases at V and 12 bases at J, with 21 bases between. The CDR3 contains 14 residues. The CDR3 protein is CASSPLFGTTPQFF. The CDR3 DNA is TGCGCCAGCAGTCCGCTCTTCGGCACTACACCGCAGTTCTTC.

V is TRBV29-1 and J is TRBJ1-1, with D unclear. Trimming took 7 bases from V and 10 from J, leaving 13 bases between them. Looked up from germline, CDR1 is SQVTM and CDR2 is ANQGSEA. This CDR3 has 10 amino acids. The CDR3 spells CSAYLVGAFF. Here the CDR3 DNA reads TGCAGCGCCTACCTGGTTGGAGCTTTCTTT. The full variable domain, completed using reference TRBV29-1 and TRBJ1-1, is SAVISQKPSRDICQRGTSLTIQCQVDSQVTMMFWYRQQPGQSLTLIATANQGSEATYESGFVIDKFPISRPNLTFSTLTVSNMSPEDSSIYLCSAYLVGAFFGQGTRLTVV.

This clone was counted between two and nine times. J is TRBJ2-2 and V is TRBV30; D might be TRBD2 (5 bases). Germline-derived CDR1 and CDR2 are GTSNPN and SVGIG (reference sequence). Trimming took 3 bases from V and 8 from J, leaving 10 bases between them. This CDR3 is built from 12 residues. As DNA, the CDR3 is TGTGCCTGGAGGGACTCCTCGGGGGAGCTGTTTTTT. This sequence encodes CAWRDSSGELFF.

The chain links TRBV30 to TRBJ2-1; TRBD1 might be the D (6 bases). This CDR3 spans 14 amino acids. With 3 bases removed from V and 4 bases from J, the gap between germline ends came to 13 bases. Germline V CDR1 and CDR2: GTSNPN, SVGIG (reference sequence). The CDR3 DNA is TGTGCCTGGAGGGACAACGACAGGTACAATGAGCAGTTCTTC. Translating gives CAWRDNDRYNEQFF.

This clone appeared a few times. V is TRBV30 and J is TRBJ2-5; D might be TRBD2 (6 bases). The CDR3 contains 13 residues. Germline CDR1 and CDR2: GTSNPN and SVGIG (reference sequence). Trimming removed 2 bases at V and 5 bases at J, with 12 bases between. For the CDR3, the DNA is TGTGCCTGGAGTACGCGACGGGGGGAGACCCAGTACTTC. Translated, it gives CAWSTRRGETQYF.

This clone is a singleton in its sample. V is TRBV30 and J is TRBJ1-2; D call uncertain. The CDR3 runs 10 residues. V dropped 8 bases and J dropped 6 bases, with 10 bases sitting between them. Germline V gene lookup returns CDR1 GTSNPN and CDR2 SVGIG (reference sequence). The CDR3 nucleotides are TGTGCCATTATTCGGAATGGCTACACCTTC. This codes for CAIIRNGYTF.

This chain connects TRBV30 to TRBJ2-3, with D possibly called TRBD1 or TRBD2 (5 bases each). Per the germline V gene, CDR1 is GTSNPN and CDR2 is SVGIG (reference sequence). V was pared by 5 bases and J by 9 bases, with 15 bases between. The CDR3 sequence is 12 residues long. The CDR3 bases are TGTGCCTGGGGGGGACCGCTGGGGACGCAGTATTTT. The encoded protein is CAWGGPLGTQYF.

This clone was counted a few times. J is TRBJ2-7 and V is TRBV29-1, with TRBD1 identical over 10 bases. Losses at the gene ends were 4 bases for V and 4 bases for J; bases not matched to a gene: 4. CDR1 is SQVTM and CDR2 is ANQGSEA in the germline V gene. There are 13 residues in the CDR3. The CDR3 DNA is TGCAGCGTTGCTGGGACAGGGGTATACGAGCAGTACTTC. Its protein product is CSVAGTGVYEQYF.

The V gene is TRBV9, the J gene TRBJ2-3; D is perhaps TRBD2 (6 bases). Trimming took 0 bases from V and 2 from J, leaving 19 bases between them. The CDR3 spans 18 residues. The germline V gene encodes CDR1 SGDLS and CDR2 YYNGEE. CDR3 in amino acids: CASSVGSQAGSFTDTQYF. As DNA, the CDR3 is TGTGCCAGCAGCGTAGGAAGTCAAGCGGGCTCGTTCACAGATACGCAGTATTTT.